This T cell receptor (beta chain) stems from a study of T cells in Graves' hyperthyroidism and ophthalmopathy. Notes on the study in general: In blood, most of the thyroid clonotypes expanded above 0.001 were also present. Onset of ophthalmopathy came a median 6.5 months after the model predicted it.

On this clonotype itself: Antigen specificity is unknown.

Amplified TCR beta CDR3 regions came from RNA transcripts. The TCR CDR3 first-round RT-PCR relied on the HTBI primer set. TCRdb reanalysed the multiplex PCR reads using MiXCR and keeps one entry per CDR3 protein. The sample lists roughly 420,000 distinct CDR3 sequences; 15% to 18% were seen once. Those with hyperthyroidism were 18 to 65 years old, newly diagnosed, and ill for under 2 months. Exclusions: uncontrolled infection, other autoimmune disease, pregnancy, lactation. Germline loops: CDR1 SEHNR, CDR2 FQNEAQ (reference sequence). This CDR3 is 21 amino acids long. V lost 0 bases, J lost 0 bases, and 24 bases lay in between.

This chain uses TRBV7-9 with TRBJ2-1, with D maybe TRBD1 (5 bases). The receptor comes from a young woman with Graves' hyperthyroidism. Sequencing was done on a sample of blood. As DNA, the CDR3 is TGTGCCAGCAGCTTAGCTCGTAACAGGATTATACCGCGAAGCTCCTACAATGAGCAGTTCTTC. The encoded protein is CASSLARNRIIPRSSYNEQFF.